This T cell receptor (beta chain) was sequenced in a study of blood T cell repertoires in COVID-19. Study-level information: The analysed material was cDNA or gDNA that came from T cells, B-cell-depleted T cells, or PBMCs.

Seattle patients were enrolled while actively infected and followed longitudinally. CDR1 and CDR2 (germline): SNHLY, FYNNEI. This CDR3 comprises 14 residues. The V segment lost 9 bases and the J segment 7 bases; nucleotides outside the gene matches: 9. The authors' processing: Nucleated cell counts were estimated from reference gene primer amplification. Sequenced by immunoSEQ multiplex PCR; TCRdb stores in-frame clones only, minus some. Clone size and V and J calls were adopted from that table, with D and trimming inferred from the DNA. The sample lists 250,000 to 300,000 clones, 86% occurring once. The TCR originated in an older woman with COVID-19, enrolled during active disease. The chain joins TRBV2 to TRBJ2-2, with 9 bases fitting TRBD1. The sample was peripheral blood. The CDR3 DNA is TGTGCCAGTTTTAAGGACAGGGGCATCGGGGAGCTGTTTTTT. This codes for CASFKDRGIGELFF.